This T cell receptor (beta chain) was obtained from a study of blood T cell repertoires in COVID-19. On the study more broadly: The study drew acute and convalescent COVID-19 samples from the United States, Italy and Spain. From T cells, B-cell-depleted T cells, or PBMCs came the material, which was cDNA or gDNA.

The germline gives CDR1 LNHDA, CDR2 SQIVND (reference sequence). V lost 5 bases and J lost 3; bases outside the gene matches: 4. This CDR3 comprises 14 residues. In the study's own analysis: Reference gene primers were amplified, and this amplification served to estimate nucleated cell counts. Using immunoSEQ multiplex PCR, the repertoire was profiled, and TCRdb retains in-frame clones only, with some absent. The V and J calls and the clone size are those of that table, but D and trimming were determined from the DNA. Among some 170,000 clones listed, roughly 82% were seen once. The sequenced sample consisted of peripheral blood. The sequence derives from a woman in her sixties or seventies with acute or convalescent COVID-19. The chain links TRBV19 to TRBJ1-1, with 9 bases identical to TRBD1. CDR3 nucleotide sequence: TGTGCCAGTAGTCAACAGGGGGCGGACACTGAAGCTTTCTTT. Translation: CASSQQGADTEAFF.